This T cell receptor (beta chain) was profiled in a study of T cell clusters in autoimmune cytopenias. On the study more broadly: TRB sequencing had a median about 52,000 reads and under 2,500 distinct clonotypes per sample.

TRB rearrangements were amplified by touch-down multiplex PCR with mixed TRB-A/B primers. TCRdb re-called the multiplex PCR reads and catalogs CDR3 proteins one per entry, DNA excluded. This repertoire comprises 3,000 or so distinct CDR3 sequences; its ten largest clones make up 25% to 35%. TRB amplification used roughly 250 ng of peripheral blood genomic DNA. Study findings and constraints: Primary autoimmune cytopenia patients appeared to lack physiological T cell clusters present in healthy donors.

A remark on this clonotype: The antigen remains undetermined.

The source is a human donor with an autoimmune cytopenia or autoimmune hepatitis (not recorded which). Material: peripheral blood.

CDR3: CASVLRDTEAFF. The V and J genes are TRBV6-5 and TRBJ1-1. This CDR3 has 12 amino acids. Germline V gene sequence: CDR1 MNHEY, CDR2 SVGAGI.